The TCR beta chain described here comes from a study of shared clonotypes between healthy human individuals. The CDR3 is 12 amino acids. CDR1 and CDR2 from the germline V gene are ENHRY and SYGVKD. Trimming left V 4 bases short and J 4 bases short, with 8 bases between. Study observations and caveats: Relative to memory subsets, naive subsets generally showed larger estimated richness. Read depth was anticipated to influence clonotype sharing among donors. Shared clonotypes: 4.5% to 6.5% naive CD4, 3.5% to 4% naive CD8, roughly 2.2% memory CD4, approximately 0.37% memory CD8.

This clone was picked up one time. The antigen is unknown. The naive CD8 population came from CD45RO-negative cells selected for CCR7, without terminally differentiated effector memory CD45RA+ cells. Healthy adults negative for HIV, lacking recent acute infections or vaccinations, served as donors. The method was immunoSEQ multiplex PCR; TCRdb's version includes in-frame clones alone and lacks a portion of them. This table holds about 1,900,000 clones, approximately 94% found once. The source of this sequence is a man aged 18 to 35 in good health. V is TRBV10-3 and J is TRBJ2-7, with a weak D call TRBD1 (6 bases). Sequences were obtained from naive CD8+ T cells sorted from blood. CDR3 nucleotide sequence: TGTGCCATCAGTGGACAGGAGTACGAGCAGTACTTC. Protein: CAISGQEYEQYF.